A single sample is the source of the 15 T cell receptor beta chains below, sequenced in a study of blood T cell repertoires in COVID-19. Generated by immunoSEQ multiplex PCR, the TCRdb table keeps only in-frame clones and is missing some. This table has about 310,000 clones, around 87% appearing once. The specimen sequenced was peripheral blood. These receptors all come from a woman aged 40 to 50 with COVID-19, enrolled during active disease.

V gene TRBV27 combines with J gene TRBJ1-4, with 9 bases aligning to TRBD1. Per germline, CDR1 MNHEY and CDR2 SMNVEV (reference sequence). Trimming at V came to 2 bases and at J to 6 bases, leaving 4 bases not matched to a gene. CDR3 length equals 15 residues. The CDR3 DNA reads TGTGCCAGCAGTTTACGGGACAGGGTGGATGAAAAACTGTTTTTT. Residues: CASSLRDRVDEKLFF.

The chain is built from TRBV4-3 and TRBJ1-4; a possible D gene is TRBD1 (5 bases). Germline values: CDR1 LGHNA, CDR2 YSLEER. V shed 2 bases and J shed 8 bases, with 18 bases lying between them. The CDR3 has 16 residues. CDR3 loop: CASSQKLGLGSEKLFF. CDR3 sequence (DNA): TGCGCCAGCAGCCAAAAATTGGGACTGGGGAGCGAAAAACTGTTTTTT.

V gene TRBV7-8 combines with J gene TRBJ2-7, with D possibly matching TRBD1 (5 bases). V was clipped by 1 base and J by 6 bases, with 16 bases between them. The germline V gene has CDR1 SGHVS and CDR2 FQNEAQ. CDR3 size: 15 residues. CDR3 nucleotide sequence: TGTGCCAGCAGCTTAGAATTTCTCCAGGGTGGCGAGCAGTACTTC. Protein product: CASSLEFLQGGEQYF. The whole variable domain, filled in from reference TRBV7-8 and TRBJ2-7, reads GAGVSQSPRYKVAKRGQDVALRCDPISGHVSLFWYQQALGQGPEFLTYFQNEAQLDKSGLPSDRFFAERPEGSVSTLKIQRTQQEDSAVYLCASSLEFLQGGEQYFGPGTRLTVT.

The chain uses TRBV28 and TRBJ2-7, with D maybe TRBD1 (6 bases). This CDR3 comprises 15 residues. Germline assignment: CDR1 MDHEN and CDR2 SYDVKM. V lost 3 bases, J lost 3 bases, and 15 bases lay in between. The CDR3 region is CASSFYGGSFYEQYF. The CDR3 DNA follows: TGTGCCAGCAGTTTTTATGGGGGCTCCTTCTACGAGCAGTACTTC.

The V and J genes are TRBV5-4 and TRBJ2-1, with 7 bases that match TRBD1. J was trimmed by 4 bases and V by 3 bases; bases with no gene match: 4. This CDR3 has 14 residues. Per the germline V gene, CDR1 is SGHNT and CDR2 is YYREEE (reference sequence). CDR3 protein: CASSSTGTYNEQFF. As DNA, the CDR3 is TGTGCCAGCAGCTCGACAGGGACGTACAATGAGCAGTTCTTC.

This sequence joins TRBV29-1 and TRBJ2-1, with 8 bases identical to TRBD2. V trimming: 2 bases; J trimming: 9 bases; junction bases outside the gene matches: 15. The CDR3 contains 16 residues. CDR1 is SQVTM, CDR2 ANQGSEA, per germline. CDR3 sequence reads: CSVERLAGPGDGEQFF. As DNA, the CDR3 is TGCAGCGTTGAAAGATTAGCGGGGCCTGGGGACGGTGAGCAGTTCTTC.

The chain joins TRBV11-2 to TRBJ2-6, with D unclear. Germline V CDR1 and CDR2: SGHAT, FQNNGV. This CDR3 region has 16 residues. Trimming stripped 1 base from V and 0 bases from J, with 7 bases between. CDR3 sequence reads: CASSLVGSSGANVLTF. CDR3 DNA sequence: TGTGCCAGCAGCTTAGTGGGCTCCTCTGGGGCCAACGTCCTGACTTTC.

CDR3 sequence (DNA): TGTGCCAGCAGCCCAACAGGGTACACTGAAGCTTTCTTT. Translating gives CASSPTGYTEAFF. J is TRBJ1-1 and V is TRBV12-3 or TRBV12-4; TRBD1 is a possible D gene (6 bases). There are 13 residues in the CDR3. Trimming took off 6 bases at V and 3 bases at J, with 11 bases between the two ends.

V and J are TRBV28 and TRBJ2-7, with D possibly matching TRBD1 (6 bases). The CDR3 covers 14 residues. Trimming removed 2 bases at V and 2 bases at J, with 10 bases between. Looked up from germline, CDR1 is MDHEN and CDR2 is SYDVKM. The CDR3 sequence is CASSLKGGTYEQYF. The DNA of the CDR3 is TGTGCCAGCAGTTTAAAAGGGGGTACCTACGAGCAGTACTTC. Drawing the rest from reference TRBV28 and TRBJ2-7, the complete variable domain is DVKVTQSSRYLVKRTGEKVFLECVQDMDHENMFWYRQDPGLGLRLIYFSYDVKMKEKGDIPEGYSVSREKKERFSLILESASTNQTSMYLCASSLKGGTYEQYFGPGTRLTVT.

The V gene is TRBV6-5, the J gene TRBJ2-2; TRBD2 matches 8 bases. Germline CDR1 reads MNHEY; CDR2 reads SVGAGI. V gave up 7 bases and J gave up 2 bases; unmatched junction bases: 6. The CDR3 contains 15 residues. Here the CDR3 reads CASTSSGGNTGELFF. The CDR3 bases are TGTGCCAGCACCTCGAGCGGGGGTAACACCGGGGAGCTGTTTTTT.

The chain is built from TRBV6-2 or TRBV6-3 and TRBJ1-2, with D possibly being TRBD1 (6 bases). The germline gives CDR1 MNHEY, CDR2 SVGEGT. V was pared by 4 bases and J by 8 bases, with 11 bases between. The CDR3 extends over 12 amino acids. The CDR3 DNA is TGTGCCAGCAGTTCCCGGACAGTCGGCTACACCTTC. This translates into CASSSRTVGYTF.

The CDR3 DNA sequence: TGTGCCAGCAGCTTGGACAGCGGCACAGATACGCAGTATTTT. The encoded protein is CASSLDSGTDTQYF. The chain joins TRBV7-2 to TRBJ2-3, with D possibly matching TRBD1 (6 bases). The CDR3 contains 14 residues. From germline, CDR1 is SGHTA and CDR2 FQGNSA. V was shortened by 3 bases and J by 1 base, with 8 bases between the two germline ends.

CDR3 DNA: TGTGCCAGCAGTTACTCCCGTTGGGGACAGGCCAAGAACACTGAAGCTTTCTTT. Translating gives CASSYSRWGQAKNTEAFF. The chain carries TRBV6-2 or TRBV6-3 and TRBJ1-1; 8 nucleotides agree with TRBD1. The CDR3 is 18 amino acids. V lost 0 bases and J lost 1; bases outside the gene matches: 10. In germline, CDR1 is MNHEY, CDR2 SVGEGT.

The rearrangement links TRBV4-2 to TRBJ2-1; 12 positions agree with TRBD1. CDR3 length: 19 residues. The germline gives CDR1 LGHNA, CDR2 YNFKEQ. Germline trimming cut 0 bases from V and 5 bases from J; bases unmatched to any gene: 11. CDR3 DNA: TGTGCCAGCAGCCAAGAGGGGAAAATCGGGACAGGGGGCAACAATGAGCAGTTCTTC. Translating gives CASSQEGKIGTGGNNEQFF.

This clone was detected only once. This chain uses TRBV5-6 with TRBJ1-1; 8 bases fit TRBD1. V shed 4 bases, J shed 5 bases, and the junction held 10 bases outside the gene matches. CDR1 SGHDT and CDR2 YYEEEE come from the germline V gene. The CDR3 totals 15 residues. The CDR3 nucleotides are TGTGCCAGCAGCCGAGAACGGGACAGGCGTACTGAAGCTTTCTTT. It translates to CASSRERDRRTEAFF.